These 9 T cell receptor beta chains were sequenced from one sample in a study of CD8+ T cells in alopecia areata. Treatment: oral pan-JAK inhibitor, 5-10 mg twice daily. Sequencing used cDNA as its template, made by extracting RNA and reverse transcribing it. TCRdb keeps only in-frame clones here, not all; method: immunoSEQ multiplex PCR. The sample contains 200,000 to 250,000 clones, around 57% of which appear only once. This specimen consisted of CD4+ T cells sorted from blood, obtained at week 4, from a patient treated with tofacitinib. The receptor set was obtained from a human donor with alopecia areata.

This clone was detected only a few times. The chain links TRBV6-5 to TRBJ1-2; unclear D gene. The CDR3 is 13 residues long. V shed 6 bases and J shed 3 bases, with 11 bases lying between them. The V gene's germline CDR1 is MNHEY and CDR2 SVGAGI. The CDR3 loop is CASSGVLDYGYTF. The CDR3 nucleotides are TGTGCCAGCAGCGGAGTATTGGACTATGGCTACACCTTC.

V gene TRBV29-1 combines with J gene TRBJ1-1, with D possibly being TRBD1 (6 bases). The germline CDR1 and CDR2 sequences are SQVTM and ANQGSEA. The CDR3 is made up of 12 amino acids. V shed 7 bases and J shed 2 bases, with 11 bases lying between them. Written as DNA, the CDR3 is TGCAGCGCGGGACACCCTAACACTGAAGCTTTCTTT. Translating gives CSAGHPNTEAFF. The variable domain in full, with the rest retrieved from reference TRBV29-1 and TRBJ1-1, is SAVISQKPSRDICQRGTSLTIQCQVDSQVTMMFWYRQQPGQSLTLIATANQGSEATYESGFVIDKFPISRPNLTFSTLTVSNMSPEDSSIYLCSAGHPNTEAFFGQGTRLTVV.

CDR3 in amino acids: CSATIGQAYGYTF. CDR3 sequence (DNA): TGCAGCGCCACTATTGGGCAGGCCTATGGCTACACCTTC. The chain uses TRBV29-1 and TRBJ1-2; D is unclear. V lost 7 bases, J lost 4 bases, and 16 bases lay in between. CDR1 and CDR2 (germline): SQVTM, ANQGSEA. CDR3 length equals 13 residues.

This chain joins TRBV29-1 and TRBJ1-1, with a tentative D call TRBD1 (5 bases). V was cut by 6 bases and J by 6 bases, with 8 bases left in between. CDR1 and CDR2 from the germline V gene are SQVTM and ANQGSEA. The CDR3 is 10 amino acids. As DNA, the CDR3 is TGCAGCGTCAGACAGTCTGAAGCTTTCTTT. Encoded protein: CSVRQSEAFF.

This clone was detected a few times. The rearrangement links TRBV28 to TRBJ1-2; TRBD1 matches 7 bases. The J segment lost 6 bases and the V segment lost 11 bases, leaving 12 bases of the junction unmatched. The CDR3 loop spans 13 amino acids. CDR1 and CDR2 from the germline V gene are MDHEN and SYDVKM. CDR3 sequence (DNA): TGTGCCGCAGGGGTCCAGACAGGGAATGGCTACACCTTC. Amino acids: CAAGVQTGNGYTF.

This clone occurred a few times. In the same sample, other DNA sequences code for this CDR3. The chain links TRBV29-1 to TRBJ1-4; D not certain. CDR3 length equals 12 residues. V was pared by 4 bases and J by 5 bases, with 8 bases between. The V gene's germline CDR1 is SQVTM and CDR2 ANQGSEA. CDR3 DNA: TGCAGCGTTGGCGGGAGAAATGAAAAACTGTTTTTT. This sequence encodes CSVGGRNEKLFF.

The chain carries TRBV27 and TRBJ2-6; maybe TRBD1 (5 bases). Germline V gene lookup returns CDR1 MNHEY and CDR2 SMNVEV (reference sequence). The CDR3 is 15 residues long. The V end lost 10 bases, the J end lost 0 bases, and 13 bases lay between the germline ends. The CDR3 loop is CATTTDLSGANVLTF. CDR3 DNA sequence: TGTGCCACCACGACAGACCTCTCTGGGGCCAACGTCCTGACTTTC.

The DNA of the CDR3 is TGCGCCAGCAGCTCCATGGGGGAGACCCAGTACTTC. This gives the protein CASSSMGETQYF. The V gene is TRBV5-1, the J gene TRBJ2-5; D gene uncertain. With 3 bases removed from V and 5 bases from J, the gap between germline ends came to 8 bases. Germline CDR1 SGHRS, CDR2 YFSETQ. CDR3 length: 12 residues.

V and J are TRBV14 and TRBJ2-3; D gene ambiguous. The CDR3 is 14 amino acids. Germline lookup yields CDR1 SGHDN and CDR2 FVKESK. Between the trimmed V and J ends, which lost 1 base and 4 bases, there was a span of 9 bases. The CDR3: CASSQAWVSDTQYF. CDR3 DNA sequence: TGTGCCAGCAGCCAAGCTTGGGTGTCAGATACGCAGTATTTT.